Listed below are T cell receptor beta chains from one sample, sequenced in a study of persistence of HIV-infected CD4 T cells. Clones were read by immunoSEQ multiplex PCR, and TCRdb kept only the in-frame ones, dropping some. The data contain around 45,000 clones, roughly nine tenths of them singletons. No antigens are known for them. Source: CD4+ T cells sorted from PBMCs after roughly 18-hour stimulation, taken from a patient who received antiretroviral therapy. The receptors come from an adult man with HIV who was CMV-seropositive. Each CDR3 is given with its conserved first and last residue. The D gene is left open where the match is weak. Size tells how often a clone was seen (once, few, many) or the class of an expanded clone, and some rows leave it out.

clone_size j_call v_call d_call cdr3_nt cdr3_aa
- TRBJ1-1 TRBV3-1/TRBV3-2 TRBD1 TGTGCCAGCAGCCAGGGGACAGCGAACTCTGAAGCTTTCTTT CASSQGTANSEAFF
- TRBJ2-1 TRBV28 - TGTGCCAGCAGTCAAGAACTGGGGGGAGCTCGCAATGAGCAGTTCTTC CASSQELGGARNEQFF
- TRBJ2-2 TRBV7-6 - TGTGCCAGCAGCTTATACGGGAACACCGGGGAGCTGTTTTTT CASSLYGNTGELFF
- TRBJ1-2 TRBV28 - TGTGCCAGCAGTTTAATGACAGGCGGCTACACCTTC CASSLMTGGYTF
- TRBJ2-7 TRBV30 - TGTGCCTGGAGTGTACCGCCCGGGAAGGGTTACTTC CAWSVPPGKGYF
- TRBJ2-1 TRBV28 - TGTGCCAGCAGTTTAGATATCAGGGGCCCACGGGGCAATGAGCAGTTCTTC CASSLDIRGPRGNEQFF
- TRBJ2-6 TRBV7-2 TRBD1 TGTGCCAGCAGCTTACAGGGGGCGCCTGGGGCCAACGTCCTGACTTTC CASSLQGAPGANVLTF
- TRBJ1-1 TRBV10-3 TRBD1 TGTGCCATCAGTGGGGAAGACAGGGGCGTCGGTGAAGCTTTCTTT CAISGEDRGVGEAFF
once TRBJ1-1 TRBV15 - TGTGCCACCAGCAGAGATTGGGGATTGAACACTGAAGCTTTCTTT CATSRDWGLNTEAFF
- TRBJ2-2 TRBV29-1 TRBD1 TGCAGCGTTTCTCAGGGGGCCGGGGAGCTGTTTTTT CSVSQGAGELFF
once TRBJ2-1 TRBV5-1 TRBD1 TGCGCCAGCAGATTACCGACAGGGGGGAGCTCCTACAATGAGCAGTTCTTC CASRLPTGGSSYNEQFF
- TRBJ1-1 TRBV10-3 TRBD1 TGTGCCATCAGTGCACAGGGGGATGGCACTGAAGCTTTCTTT CAISAQGDGTEAFF
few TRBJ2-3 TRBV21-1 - TGTGCCAGCAGCAGAGACGGTACGCAGTATTTT CASSRDGTQYF
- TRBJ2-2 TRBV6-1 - TGTGCCAGCAGTGAAGCCGTAGGGATTCACGGGGAGCTGTTTTTT CASSEAVGIHGELFF
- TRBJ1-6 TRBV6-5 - TGTGCCAGCAGTTACACTCCCGGGACAATCTATTCACCCCTCCACTTT CASSYTPGTIYSPLHF
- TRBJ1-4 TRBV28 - TGTGCCAGCATCACCGGGGGCGGGGGTGAAAAACTGTTTTTT CASITGGGGEKLFF
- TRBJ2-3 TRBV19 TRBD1 TGTGCCAGTAGTAACCGGTGGCCCCGGGACAGTTATTCAGATACGCAGTATTTT CASSNRWPRDSYSDTQYF
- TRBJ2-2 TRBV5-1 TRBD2 TGCGCCAGCAGCTTGACTAGCGGGGGTTACACCGGGGAGCTGTTTTTT CASSLTSGGYTGELFF
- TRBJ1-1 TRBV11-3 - TGTGCCAGCAGCTTTGGCCAGCTCACTGAAGCTTTCTTT CASSFGQLTEAFF
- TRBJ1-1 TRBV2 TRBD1 TGTGCCAGCAGTGAAAGCCAGGGGGCGGGCACTGAAGCTTTCTTT CASSESQGAGTEAFF
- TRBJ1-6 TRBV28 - TGTGCCAGCAGTTTATGGAGGGATAATTCACCCCTCCACTTT CASSLWRDNSPLHF
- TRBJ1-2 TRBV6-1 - TGTGCCAGCAGTGAAGGGGGCCCTAACTATGGCTACACCTTC CASSEGGPNYGYTF
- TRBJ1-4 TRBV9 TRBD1 TGTGCCAGCAGCGTAGACAGGGGGGGTGAAAAACTGTTTTTT CASSVDRGGEKLFF
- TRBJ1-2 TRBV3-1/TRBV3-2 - TGTGCCAGCAGCCATGCAGGGTTTAACTATGGCTACACCTTC CASSHAGFNYGYTF
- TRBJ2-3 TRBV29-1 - TGCAGCGTTGAGAAGGAAGCCACAGATACGCAGTATTTT CSVEKEATDTQYF
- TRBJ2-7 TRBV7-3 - TGTGCCAGCAGCTTAACGACGGGCCACGAGCAGTACTTC CASSLTTGHEQYF
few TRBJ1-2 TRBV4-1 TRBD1 TGCGCCAGCAGCCAACTTAGGGGACAGGGGACCATCTATGGCTACACCTTC CASSQLRGQGTIYGYTF
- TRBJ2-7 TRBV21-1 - TGTGCCAGCAGCCCCCGGGACAACTACGAGCAGTACTTC CASSPRDNYEQYF
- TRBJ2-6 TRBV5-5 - TGTGCCAGCAGCTTGGGTTCAGGGGCCAACGTCCTGACTTTC CASSLGSGANVLTF
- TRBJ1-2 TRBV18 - TGTGCCAGCTCGACGACAGGAATCACTAACTATGGCTACACCTTC CASSTTGITNYGYTF
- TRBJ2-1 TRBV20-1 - TGCAGTGCGGGACCGATCAAGCAGTTCTTC CSAGPIKQFF
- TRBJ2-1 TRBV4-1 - TGCGCCAGCAGCCAAGATCCCATTTCCTCCTACAATGAGCAGTTCTTC CASSQDPISSYNEQFF
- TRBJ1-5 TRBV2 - TGTGCCAGCAGTCGCCGGGACACTCCAAGCAATCAGCCCCAGCATTTT CASSRRDTPSNQPQHF
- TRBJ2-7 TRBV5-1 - TGCGCCAGCAGCTTGGCGGCAGGTTTTTCCTACGAGCAGTACTTC CASSLAAGFSYEQYF
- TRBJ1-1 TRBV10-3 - TGTGCCATCAGTGAGGGGGCAGCCCTTGAAGCTTTCTTT CAISEGAALEAFF
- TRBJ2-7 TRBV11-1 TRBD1 TGTGCCAGCAGCTTACTAGGCAGGGGGCCCCACGAGCAGTACTTC CASSLLGRGPHEQYF
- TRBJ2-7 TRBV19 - TGTGCCAGTAGTATTGACTGGAGCTCCTACGAGCAGTACTTC CASSIDWSSYEQYF
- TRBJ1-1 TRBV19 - TGTGCCAGTAGTATGGGAATCAGTAGGTCACCAAGGAACACTGAAGCTTTCTTT CASSMGISRSPRNTEAFF
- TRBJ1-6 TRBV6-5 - TGTGCCAGCACCACCCTCAGGGAGTCACCCCTCCACTTT CASTTLRESPLHF
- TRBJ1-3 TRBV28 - TGTGCCAGCAGTTTAAGCAGGGGTGCTGGAAACACCATATATTTT CASSLSRGAGNTIYF
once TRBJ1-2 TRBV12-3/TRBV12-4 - TGTGCCAGCCGGGGGAACGACTATGGCTACACCTTC CASRGNDYGYTF
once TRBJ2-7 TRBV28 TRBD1 TGTGCCAGCGGGACAGGCTCCTACGAGCAGTACTTC CASGTGSYEQYF
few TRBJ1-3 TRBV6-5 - TGTGCCAGCAGGCCCGCCCAGCGGGGCACCATATATTTT CASRPAQRGTIYF
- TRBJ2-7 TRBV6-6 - TGTGCCAGCAGTTACCGGGGCCCCAGCGCATACGAGCAGTACTTC CASSYRGPSAYEQYF